This T cell receptor beta chain was captured by sequencing in a study of metastatic and nonmetastatic thyroid tumors. TCRdb re-called the PCR reads with MiXCR. The table includes 15,000 to 20,000 clones, around a third detected once. Germline V gives CDR1 LNHDA, CDR2 SQIVND (reference sequence). CDR3 length: 15 residues. This clone was observed many times. With a much larger clone just one base away, this may be a read error. In the same sample, other DNA sequences code for this CDR3. None of the patients had undergone any treatment ahead of thyroid surgery. This TCR derives from a male donor with papillary thyroid cancer or a benign thyroid nodule (not recorded which). Some clones in this sample may be carry-over from other donors' samples. The chain links TRBV19 to TRBJ1-5; D gene uncertain. Source material: tumor tissue. The CDR3 nucleotides are TGCGCCAGTAGTGGGAGGGCCCGGAGCAATCAGCCCCAGCATTTT. This codes for CASSGRARSNQPQHF.